This is a list of T cell receptor beta chains from one sample in a study of cytomegalovirus exposure and HLA in healthy donors. Profiling relied on immunoSEQ multiplex PCR, and the TCRdb table lists in-frame clones only, not all of them. The sample gives 120,000 to 150,000 clones, approximately 9% of which show up once; 1.8% is in the top ten. The source material was PBMCs. All receptors derive from a male donor in good health and CMV-seronegative. CDR3s include the opening cysteine and the closing phenylalanine or tryptophan. D genes are given only for firm matches. Clone size, where shown, is once, few, many, or a class for clones that have expanded.

cdr3_length: 15; d_call: .; clone_size: .; j_call: TRBJ2-3; v_call: TRBV5-5; cdr3_nt: TGTGCCAGCAGCTTGCTTTTCGTATACACAGATACGCAGTATTTT; cdr3_aa: CASSLLFVYTDTQYF
cdr3_length: 14; d_call: TRBD1; clone_size: .; j_call: TRBJ1-2; v_call: TRBV11-2; cdr3_nt: TGTGCCAGCAGCGGTGTGACAGGGGCGTATGGCTACACCTTC; cdr3_aa: CASSGVTGAYGYTF
cdr3_length: 15; d_call: .; clone_size: few; j_call: TRBJ2-7; v_call: TRBV9; cdr3_nt: TGTGCCAGCAGCGTAGGTGCGGGTAGCTCCTACGAGCAGTACTTC; cdr3_aa: CASSVGAGSSYEQYF
cdr3_length: 17; d_call: TRBD2; clone_size: few; j_call: TRBJ2-3; v_call: TRBV5-1; cdr3_nt: TGCGCCAGCAGCTTGGGAGCCGGAGCGGGAGGTCCAGATACGCAGTATTTT; cdr3_aa: CASSLGAGAGGPDTQYF
cdr3_length: 14; d_call: .; clone_size: .; j_call: TRBJ2-7; v_call: TRBV28; cdr3_nt: TGTGCCAGCAGTTTCCAGGGTACGGTCTTCGAGCAGTACTTC; cdr3_aa: CASSFQGTVFEQYF
cdr3_length: 11; d_call: .; clone_size: .; j_call: TRBJ1-5; v_call: TRBV28; cdr3_nt: TGTGCCAGCAGTTTATACGGGGCCCAGCATTTT; cdr3_aa: CASSLYGAQHF
cdr3_length: 15; d_call: TRBD2; clone_size: .; j_call: TRBJ2-5; v_call: TRBV5-4; cdr3_nt: TGTGCCAGCAGCCCGACTAGCGGGGAAGGTGAGACCCAGTACTTC; cdr3_aa: CASSPTSGEGETQYF
cdr3_length: 20; d_call: TRBD2; clone_size: .; j_call: TRBJ2-3; v_call: TRBV28; cdr3_nt: TGTGCCAGCAGTTTCCACTCCTTGAGACTAGCTGGGAAGGGACCAGATACGCAGTATTTT; cdr3_aa: CASSFHSLRLAGKGPDTQYF
cdr3_length: 11; d_call: .; clone_size: .; j_call: TRBJ1-1; v_call: TRBV2; cdr3_nt: TGTGCCAGCAAACAGAACACTGAAGCTTTCTTT; cdr3_aa: CASKQNTEAFF
cdr3_length: 16; d_call: .; clone_size: .; j_call: TRBJ1-3; v_call: TRBV7-6; cdr3_nt: TGTGCCAGCAGCTTAGTTTCAGGATTCTCTGGAAACACCATATATTTT; cdr3_aa: CASSLVSGFSGNTIYF
cdr3_length: 15; d_call: TRBD2; clone_size: .; j_call: TRBJ2-1; v_call: TRBV5-6; cdr3_nt: TGTGCCAGCAGCTCACGGACTAGCGGGAGCAATGAGCAGTTCTTC; cdr3_aa: CASSSRTSGSNEQFF
cdr3_length: 13; d_call: .; clone_size: .; j_call: TRBJ2-1; v_call: TRBV11-3; cdr3_nt: TGTGCCAGCAGCCCACAGGGTTACGATGAGCAGTTCTTC; cdr3_aa: CASSPQGYDEQFF
cdr3_length: 15; d_call: TRBD2; clone_size: few; j_call: TRBJ2-7; v_call: TRBV5-4; cdr3_nt: TGTGCCAGCAGCCCCTCTAGCGGGGGGGCCTACGAGCAGTACTTC; cdr3_aa: CASSPSSGGAYEQYF
cdr3_length: 14; d_call: .; clone_size: few; j_call: TRBJ1-1; v_call: TRBV7-9; cdr3_nt: TGTGCCAGCAGCTCAAGGACAGAGAACACTGAAGCTTTCTTT; cdr3_aa: CASSSRTENTEAFF
cdr3_length: 12; d_call: .; clone_size: .; j_call: TRBJ2-7; v_call: TRBV29-1; cdr3_nt: TGCAGCGTTGAAATCCAGGGTCCCGAGCAGTACTTC; cdr3_aa: CSVEIQGPEQYF
cdr3_length: 13; d_call: .; clone_size: .; j_call: TRBJ1-1; v_call: TRBV19; cdr3_nt: TGTGCCAGTAGTATAGGGAGGAACACTGAAGCTTTCTTT; cdr3_aa: CASSIGRNTEAFF
cdr3_length: 20; d_call: .; clone_size: .; j_call: TRBJ2-4; v_call: TRBV21-1; cdr3_nt: TGTGCCAGCAGCGACGGTACAGGGAACGGCCGGGCGCTAGCCAAAAACATTCAGTACTTC; cdr3_aa: CASSDGTGNGRALAKNIQYF
cdr3_length: 14; d_call: TRBD1; clone_size: few; j_call: TRBJ2-5; v_call: TRBV28; cdr3_nt: TGTGCCAGCAGTCCTGTGACAGGGAGCGAGACCCAGTACTTC; cdr3_aa: CASSPVTGSETQYF
cdr3_length: 13; d_call: .; clone_size: .; j_call: TRBJ1-5; v_call: TRBV7-2; cdr3_nt: TGTGCCAGCAGCTCGGGTCCCAATCAGCCCCAGCATTTT; cdr3_aa: CASSSGPNQPQHF
cdr3_length: 18; d_call: TRBD1; clone_size: .; j_call: TRBJ1-2; v_call: TRBV18; cdr3_nt: TGTGCCAGCTCATCTACCCGGGACAGGGTAGGTCTGTTCTATGGCTACACCTTC; cdr3_aa: CASSSTRDRVGLFYGYTF
cdr3_length: 14; d_call: TRBD1; clone_size: few; j_call: TRBJ2-5; v_call: TRBV2; cdr3_nt: TGTGCCAGCAGTGAACAGGGGGTCGGTGAGACCCAGTACTTC; cdr3_aa: CASSEQGVGETQYF
cdr3_length: 15; d_call: .; clone_size: .; j_call: TRBJ1-2; v_call: TRBV28; cdr3_nt: TGTGCCAGCAGTTTAGACAGGCGAGCTAACTATGGCTACACCTTC; cdr3_aa: CASSLDRRANYGYTF
cdr3_length: 15; d_call: TRBD1; clone_size: .; j_call: TRBJ1-4; v_call: TRBV4-1; cdr3_nt: TGCGCCAGCAGCCAACTCGGGACAGCCTCTGAAAAACTGTTTTTT; cdr3_aa: CASSQLGTASEKLFF
cdr3_length: 15; d_call: .; clone_size: .; j_call: TRBJ1-2; v_call: TRBV7-9; cdr3_nt: TGTGCCAGCACCCTTAGGTCAGGGAACGTCGATGGCTACACCTTC; cdr3_aa: CASTLRSGNVDGYTF
cdr3_length: 13; d_call: TRBD2; clone_size: .; j_call: TRBJ2-5; v_call: TRBV7-2; cdr3_nt: TGTGCCAGCAGCCGCGCGGGGGAAGAGACCCAGTACTTC; cdr3_aa: CASSRAGEETQYF
cdr3_length: 17; d_call: TRBD1; clone_size: few; j_call: TRBJ2-2; v_call: TRBV12-5; cdr3_nt: TGTGCTAGTGGTGGAAACGGACAGGGTGCGAACACCGGGGAGCTGTTTTTT; cdr3_aa: CASGGNGQGANTGELFF
cdr3_length: 13; d_call: .; clone_size: .; j_call: TRBJ1-1; v_call: TRBV11-3; cdr3_nt: TGTGCCAGCAGCGTAGGACAGAACACTGAAGCTTTCTTT; cdr3_aa: CASSVGQNTEAFF
cdr3_length: 15; d_call: TRBD1; clone_size: .; j_call: TRBJ1-1; v_call: TRBV5-4; cdr3_nt: TGTGCCAGCAGCTTGGTTGGGGACAGGAACACTGAAGCTTTCTTT; cdr3_aa: CASSLVGDRNTEAFF
cdr3_length: 13; d_call: .; clone_size: few; j_call: TRBJ1-2; v_call: TRBV5-1; cdr3_nt: TGCGCCAGCGCTCTGTCCGGGGACTATGGCTACACCTTC; cdr3_aa: CASALSGDYGYTF
cdr3_length: 15; d_call: TRBD1; clone_size: .; j_call: TRBJ2-7; v_call: TRBV15; cdr3_nt: TGTGCCACCAGCAGAGCCGGGACAGACGACTACGAGCAGTACTTC; cdr3_aa: CATSRAGTDDYEQYF
cdr3_length: 15; d_call: TRBD1; clone_size: .; j_call: TRBJ1-3; v_call: TRBV5-1; cdr3_nt: TGCGCCAGCAGCTTCGGACAGGGAGTAAGAAACACCATATATTTT; cdr3_aa: CASSFGQGVRNTIYF
cdr3_length: 17; d_call: TRBD2; clone_size: few; j_call: TRBJ2-1; v_call: TRBV7-8; cdr3_nt: TGTGCCAGCAGCTCTCCCAGGGCTAGCGGGCCTTACAATGAGCAGTTCTTC; cdr3_aa: CASSSPRASGPYNEQFF
cdr3_length: 15; d_call: .; clone_size: few; j_call: TRBJ2-3; v_call: TRBV4-1; cdr3_nt: TGCGCCAGCAGCCATGCAGGGGAGTGGACAGATACGCAGTATTTT; cdr3_aa: CASSHAGEWTDTQYF
cdr3_length: 17; d_call: TRBD2; clone_size: few; j_call: TRBJ2-1; v_call: TRBV4-3; cdr3_nt: TGCGCCAGCAGCCTATTCTTTAGCGGGGGACCGAACAATGAGCAGTTCTTC; cdr3_aa: CASSLFFSGGPNNEQFF
cdr3_length: 15; d_call: .; clone_size: few; j_call: TRBJ1-5; v_call: TRBV19; cdr3_nt: TGTGCCAGTAGTATACTGGGTCAGGGCAATCAGCCCCAGCATTTT; cdr3_aa: CASSILGQGNQPQHF
cdr3_length: 18; d_call: TRBD1; clone_size: few; j_call: TRBJ1-1; v_call: TRBV5-1; cdr3_nt: TGCGCCAGCAGCTTGGCTGGGACAGGGGCCTCGGGGAACACTGAAGCTTTCTTT; cdr3_aa: CASSLAGTGASGNTEAFF
cdr3_length: 13; d_call: TRBD2; clone_size: .; j_call: TRBJ2-7; v_call: TRBV30; cdr3_nt: TGTGCCTGGAGCTGGGGGGGGACCTACGAGCAGTACTTC; cdr3_aa: CAWSWGGTYEQYF
cdr3_length: 15; d_call: .; clone_size: few; j_call: TRBJ1-5; v_call: TRBV6-1; cdr3_nt: TGTGCCAGCAGTGAAGCGGGAGGGGCCAATCAGCCCCAGCATTTT; cdr3_aa: CASSEAGGANQPQHF
cdr3_length: 14; d_call: .; clone_size: few; j_call: TRBJ1-1; v_call: TRBV7-9; cdr3_nt: TGTGCCAGCAGCTTAGCCTACGTGAACACTGAAGCTTTCTTT; cdr3_aa: CASSLAYVNTEAFF
cdr3_length: 14; d_call: TRBD1; clone_size: .; j_call: TRBJ2-7; v_call: TRBV6-1; cdr3_nt: TGTGCCAGCAGTTCCCGGACAGGGGACTACGAGCAGTACTTC; cdr3_aa: CASSSRTGDYEQYF
cdr3_length: 14; d_call: TRBD1; clone_size: few; j_call: TRBJ2-1; v_call: TRBV30; cdr3_nt: TGTGCCTGGGAAGGGGACAGGGGCCGAAATGAGCAGTTCTTC; cdr3_aa: CAWEGDRGRNEQFF
cdr3_length: 14; d_call: .; clone_size: .; j_call: TRBJ1-5; v_call: TRBV10-3; cdr3_nt: TGTGCCATCAGTGAGTCGAGAGGCAATCAGCCCCAGCATTTT; cdr3_aa: CAISESRGNQPQHF
cdr3_length: 14; d_call: TRBD1; clone_size: .; j_call: TRBJ1-5; v_call: TRBV5-6; cdr3_nt: TGTGCCAGCAGTTTGAGGACAGGGTTTCAGCCCCAGCATTTT; cdr3_aa: CASSLRTGFQPQHF
cdr3_length: 12; d_call: .; clone_size: .; j_call: TRBJ1-1; v_call: TRBV28; cdr3_nt: TGTGCCAGCAAGGTCATACAGACTGAAGCTTTCTTT; cdr3_aa: CASKVIQTEAFF
cdr3_length: 15; d_call: TRBD2; clone_size: few; j_call: TRBJ2-5; v_call: TRBV15; cdr3_nt: TGTGCCACCAGCACCGGGACTAGCGTTTCTCGGGAGCAGTACTTC; cdr3_aa: CATSTGTSVSREQYF
cdr3_length: 15; d_call: TRBD2; clone_size: few; j_call: TRBJ2-2; v_call: TRBV27; cdr3_nt: TGTGCCAGCAGTTTGCTAGCGGGGTTCACCGGGGAGCTGTTTTTT; cdr3_aa: CASSLLAGFTGELFF
cdr3_length: 12; d_call: .; clone_size: .; j_call: TRBJ2-4; v_call: TRBV30; cdr3_nt: TGTGCCTGGGCGTTCCGGGGTAACATTCAGTACTTC; cdr3_aa: CAWAFRGNIQYF
cdr3_length: 15; d_call: TRBD2; clone_size: .; j_call: TRBJ2-1; v_call: TRBV27; cdr3_nt: TGTGCCAGCAGGGATGGGACTAGCGGGAGCAATGAGCAGTTCTTC; cdr3_aa: CASRDGTSGSNEQFF
cdr3_length: 15; d_call: TRBD2; clone_size: few; j_call: TRBJ2-3; v_call: TRBV28; cdr3_nt: TGTGCCAGCAGTTTTCCGCGGGGGAACATAGATACGCAGTATTTT; cdr3_aa: CASSFPRGNIDTQYF
cdr3_length: 13; d_call: .; clone_size: few; j_call: TRBJ1-2; v_call: TRBV6-6; cdr3_nt: TGTGCCAGCAGTTACGAGGCCCTCTATGGCTACACCTTC; cdr3_aa: CASSYEALYGYTF
cdr3_length: 14; d_call: .; clone_size: few; j_call: TRBJ1-1; v_call: TRBV5-1; cdr3_nt: TGCGCCAGCAGCTTTACAGGCATGAACACTGAAGCTTTCTTT; cdr3_aa: CASSFTGMNTEAFF
cdr3_length: 14; d_call: .; clone_size: .; j_call: TRBJ1-4; v_call: TRBV10-1; cdr3_nt: TGCGCCAGGAACCAGGACGGACATGTAGGGAAACTGTTTTTT; cdr3_aa: CARNQDGHVGKLFF
cdr3_length: 14; d_call: TRBD1; clone_size: few; j_call: TRBJ2-7; v_call: TRBV19; cdr3_nt: TGTGCCAGTAGTATGGGACAGGGTCCCTACGAGCAGTACTTC; cdr3_aa: CASSMGQGPYEQYF
cdr3_length: 13; d_call: TRBD1; clone_size: few; j_call: TRBJ1-2; v_call: TRBV30; cdr3_nt: TGTGCCTGGACTCGGGACAGGAACTATGGCTACACCTTC; cdr3_aa: CAWTRDRNYGYTF